This T cell receptor (beta chain) came from a study of T-cell reconstitution after alpha-beta-depleted transplantation in children. Study outcomes and limitations: In some patients, recipient T cells and intrathymic progenitors surviving conditioning explained high day-60 diversity. T-cell numbers and diversity, one year after transplant, stemmed largely from T cells that were newly produced. By about two months after transplant, alpha-beta T cells reportedly arose from several hundred graft clones that had expanded.

Looked up from germline, CDR1 is DFQATT and CDR2 is SNEGSKA (reference sequence). The CDR3 has 13 residues. The V gene lost 1 base and the J gene lost 3 bases, with 9 bases spanning the gap. Using unique molecular identifiers, the investigators prepared the TCRbeta library. MiXCR, run by TCRdb on the PCR reads, gives a single entry per CDR3 protein. The sample contains over 100,000 distinct CDR3 sequences, approximately 8% of which appear only once. Concerning this clonotype itself: The target antigen is unknown.

The receptor was derived from a boy between 2 and 10 years old with acute lymphoblastic leukemia, due to receive a stem cell transplant. Sequencing was performed on PBMCs, taken before TCRalphabeta/CD19-depleted stem cell transplant. This rearrangement joins TRBV20-1 to TRBJ1-1; weak D call: TRBD1 (5 bases). The CDR3 DNA reads as TGCAGTGCTAGAGTCCGGGGGGACACTGAAGCTTTCTTT. It encodes CSARVRGDTEAFF.